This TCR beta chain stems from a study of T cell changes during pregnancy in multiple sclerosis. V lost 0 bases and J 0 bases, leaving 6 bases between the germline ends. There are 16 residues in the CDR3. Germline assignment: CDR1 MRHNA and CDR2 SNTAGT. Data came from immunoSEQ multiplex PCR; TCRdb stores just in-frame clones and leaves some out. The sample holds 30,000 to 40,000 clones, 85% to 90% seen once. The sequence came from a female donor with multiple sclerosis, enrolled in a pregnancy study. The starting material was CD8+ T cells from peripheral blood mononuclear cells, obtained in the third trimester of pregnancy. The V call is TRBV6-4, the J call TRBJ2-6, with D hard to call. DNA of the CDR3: TGTGCCAGCAGTGACTCACATCGCTCTGGGGCCAACGTCCTGACTTTC. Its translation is CASSDSHRSGANVLTF.